This TCR beta chain was sequenced during a study of blood T cells in healthy people across ages. Combining a sample-barcoded 5' primer with a J-beta primer mix, a second PCR ran for roughly 7 to 12 cycles. TCRdb called the 5' RACE reads again in MiXCR, with one record for every CDR3 protein. The sample holds roughly 680,000 distinct CDR3 sequences, around a fifth seen once. CDR1 SGHRS and CDR2 YFSETQ come from the germline V gene. V lost 3 bases to trimming and J lost 1 base, with 7 bases between them. The CDR3 spans 14 residues. The material sequenced was blood. This receptor was taken from a man in his sixties or seventies in good health. The J gene is TRBJ2-2, the V gene TRBV5-1, with D possibly being TRBD1 (6 bases). CDR3 DNA: TGCGCCAGCAGCTCACAGGGGAACACCGGGGAGCTGTTTTTT. Translation: CASSSQGNTGELFF.